Listed here is a single T cell receptor (beta chain). As yet, its antigen is unknown. The V gene end was trimmed by 2 bases and the J gene end by 5 bases; junction bases not matched to a gene: 7. The CDR3 extends over 14 amino acids. CDR1 is SQVTM, CDR2 ANQGSEA, per germline. Treatment specified: oral pan-JAK inhibitor, 5-10 mg twice daily. These data belong to a study of CD8+ T cells in alopecia areata. Overall study: Affected scalp percentage gauged treated patients' severity. General observations from the study: A large proportion of expanded lesional clones were detected persisting in scalp and blood during tofacitinib.

Sequencing templates came from extracted RNA that was reverse transcribed into cDNA. Here immunoSEQ multiplex PCR was the method, and the copy in TCRdb shows in-frame clones only, minus some. Among a few hundred thousand clones listed, over 40% were seen once. Here the sequenced sample was CD4+ T cells sorted from blood, taken at approximately week 36, from a patient treated with tofacitinib. The rearrangement joins TRBV29-1 to TRBJ2-7, with TRBD2 matching 9 bases. This receptor was obtained from a human donor with alopecia areata. In DNA, the CDR3 is TGCAGCGTTGAAAAGGGTAGCGGGAGTAACGAGCAGTACTTC. It translates to CSVEKGSGSNEQYF.